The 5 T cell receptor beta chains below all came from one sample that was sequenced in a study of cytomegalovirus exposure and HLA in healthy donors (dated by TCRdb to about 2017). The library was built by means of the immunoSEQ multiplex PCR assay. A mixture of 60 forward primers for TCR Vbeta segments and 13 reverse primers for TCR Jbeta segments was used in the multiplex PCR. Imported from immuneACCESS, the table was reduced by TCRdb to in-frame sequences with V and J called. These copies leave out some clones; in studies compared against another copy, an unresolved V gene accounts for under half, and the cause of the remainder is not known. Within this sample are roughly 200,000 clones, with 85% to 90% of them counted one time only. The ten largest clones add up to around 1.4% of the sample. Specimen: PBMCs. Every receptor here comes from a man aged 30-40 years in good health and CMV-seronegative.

Here the CDR3 DNA reads TGTGCCAGCAGATCCGCGGGTTACACCTACAATGAGCAGTTCTTC. Residues: CASRSAGYTYNEQFF. V gene TRBV5-8 combines with J gene TRBJ2-1; the D gene is possibly TRBD2 (5 bases). Germline loops: CDR1 SGHTS, CDR2 YDEGEE. The CDR3 is 15 residues long. Trimming took 5 bases from V and 2 from J, leaving 14 bases between them.

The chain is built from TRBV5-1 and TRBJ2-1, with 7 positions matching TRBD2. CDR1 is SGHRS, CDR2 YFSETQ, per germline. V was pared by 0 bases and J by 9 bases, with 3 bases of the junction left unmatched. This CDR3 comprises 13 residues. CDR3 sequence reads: CASSLAVAGEQFF. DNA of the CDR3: TGCGCCAGCAGCTTGGCCGTAGCGGGTGAGCAGTTCTTC.

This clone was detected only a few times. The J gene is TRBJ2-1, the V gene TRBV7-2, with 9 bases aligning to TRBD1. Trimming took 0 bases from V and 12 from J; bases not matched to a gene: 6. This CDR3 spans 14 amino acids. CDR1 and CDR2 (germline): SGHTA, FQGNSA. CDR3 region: CASSLAIQGARQFF. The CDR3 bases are TGTGCCAGCAGCTTAGCGATACAGGGGGCTCGGCAGTTCTTC.

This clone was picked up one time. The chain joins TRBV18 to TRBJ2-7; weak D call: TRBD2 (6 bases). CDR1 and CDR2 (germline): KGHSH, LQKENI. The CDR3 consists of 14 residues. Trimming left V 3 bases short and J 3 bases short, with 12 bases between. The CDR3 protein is CASSPRGIDYEQYF. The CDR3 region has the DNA TGTGCCAGCTCACCTCGGGGGATAGACTACGAGCAGTACTTC.

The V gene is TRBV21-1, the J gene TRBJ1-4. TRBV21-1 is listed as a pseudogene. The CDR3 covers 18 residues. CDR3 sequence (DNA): TGTGCCAGCAGCAAAGCCCTAGCAACAAGGGCTGGCGTTGAAAAACTGTTTTTT. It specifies CASSKALATRAGVEKLFF.